Listed here are 18 T cell receptor beta chains from one sample, sequenced in a study of cytomegalovirus exposure and HLA in healthy donors. The study ran its PCR with 60 Vbeta and 13 Jbeta primers. TCRdb's copy holds only in-frame clones and misses some; the assay was immunoSEQ multiplex PCR. The table has 150,000 or so clones, just under 80% seen once. The sequencing sample was made of PBMCs. The receptors come from a woman in her fifties or sixties in good health and CMV-seropositive.

The chain has TRBV5-1 and TRBJ2-7, with a possible D match to TRBD2 (7 bases). This CDR3 is 16 amino acids long. V lost 3 bases and J 1 base, leaving 17 bases between the germline ends. In germline, CDR1 is SGHRS, CDR2 YFSETQ. The CDR3 protein is CASSSSTGGGSYEQYF. The CDR3 DNA reads as TGCGCCAGCAGCTCAAGCACGGGGGGCGGGTCCTACGAGCAGTACTTC.

The chain carries TRBV19 and TRBJ1-5, with 7 bases aligning to TRBD1. Germline CDR1 is LNHDA and CDR2 is SQIVND (reference sequence). The CDR3 extends over 15 amino acids. V was clipped by 5 bases and J by 4 bases; unmatched bases: 8. CDR3 nucleotide sequence: TGTGCCAGTAGTCTGGGACAGAGGATGAATCAGCCCCAGCATTTT. Encoded protein: CASSLGQRMNQPQHF.

This clone was found a few times. This rearrangement joins TRBV4-3 to TRBJ2-7; TRBD1 is a possible D gene (6 bases). This CDR3 has 14 residues. V lost 0 bases, J lost 3 bases, and 9 bases lay in between. Germline CDR1 and CDR2: LGHNA and YSLEER. CDR3 protein: CASSQDGTSYEQYF. In DNA form, the CDR3 reads TGCGCCAGCAGCCAAGATGGGACAAGCTACGAGCAGTACTTC.

The chain employs TRBV10-3 and TRBJ1-4; TRBD1 agrees at 10 bases. The V segment lost 5 bases and the J segment 0 bases; nucleotides outside the gene matches: 6. The length of the CDR3 is 17 residues. The V gene's germline CDR1 is ENHRY and CDR2 SYGVKD. The CDR3 DNA reads TGTGCCATCAGTACCGGGGACAGGGGCTCAACTAATGAAAAACTGTTTTTT. This gives the protein CAISTGDRGSTNEKLFF.

The V and J genes are TRBV28 and TRBJ1-3, with TRBD1 as a possible D gene (6 bases). Germline V gene sequence: CDR1 MDHEN, CDR2 SYDVKM. The CDR3 length is 13 residues. Trimming pared 10 bases from V and 2 bases from J, leaving 12 bases between. The CDR3 sequence is CATGQSAGNTIYF. CDR3 bases: TGTGCCACCGGACAGAGCGCTGGAAACACCATATATTTT.

The genes are TRBV7-2 and TRBJ2-1; no clear D gene. This CDR3 comprises 16 residues. The germline V gene encodes CDR1 SGHTA and CDR2 FQGNSA. V lost 0 bases and J 6 bases, leaving 15 bases between the germline ends. Written as DNA, the CDR3 is TGTGCCAGCAGCTTAGCGTTAAGCCCCCCCGGCAATGAGCAGTTCTTC. This codes for CASSLALSPPGNEQFF.

The CDR3 protein is CASSLTAFRGDTGELFF. The CDR3 bases are TGTGCCAGCAGCTTAACAGCGTTCCGGGGGGATACCGGGGAGCTGTTTTTT. The gene calls are TRBV7-3 and TRBJ2-2; 7 positions match TRBD2. Germline assignment: CDR1 SGHTA and CDR2 FQGTGA. V lost 0 bases and J lost 5; bases outside the gene matches: 9. The CDR3 spans 17 residues. Combining the CDR3 with reference TRBV7-3 and TRBJ2-2 gives the whole variable domain GAGVSQTPSNKVTEKGKYVELRCDPISGHTALYWYRQSLGQGPEFLIYFQGTGAADDSGLPNDRFFAVRPEGSVSTLKIQRTERGDSAVYLCASSLTAFRGDTGELFFGEGSRLTVL.

The J gene is TRBJ2-4, the V gene TRBV6-1; perhaps TRBD1 as D (5 bases). In germline, CDR1 is MNHNS, CDR2 SASEGT. This CDR3 is 18 amino acids long. With 3 bases removed from V and 1 base from J, the gap between germline ends came to 19 bases. CDR3 bases: TGTGCCAGCAGTGACTGGGGCAGGGATCCGTTCGCCAAAAACATTCAGTACTTC. Encoded protein: CASSDWGRDPFAKNIQYF.

V usage is TRBV9 and J usage is TRBJ1-3; no definite D call. The CDR3 runs 14 residues. Trimming left V 8 bases short and J 0 bases short, with 12 bases between. From germline, CDR1 is SGDLS and CDR2 YYNGEE. CDR3 amino acids: CASGRMSSGNTIYF. CDR3 sequence (DNA): TGTGCCAGTGGGAGAATGAGCTCTGGAAACACCATATATTTT.

The V and J genes are TRBV7-2 and TRBJ2-3; tentatively, D is TRBD1 (5 bases). Trimming pared 5 bases from V and 6 bases from J, leaving 12 bases between. CDR1 is SGHTA and CDR2 is FQGNSA in the germline V gene. The CDR3 covers 13 residues. CDR3 residues: CASSRQGRDTQYF. CDR3 sequence (DNA): TGTGCCAGCAGCCGGCAGGGTAGGGATACGCAGTATTTT.

The chain carries TRBV4-3 and TRBJ2-1; 8 bases line up with TRBD1. The CDR3 spans 19 residues. Trimming at V came to 3 bases and at J to 7 bases, leaving 20 bases not matched to a gene. Looked up from germline, CDR1 is LGHNA and CDR2 is YSLEER. CDR3: CASSHAIFPPDRAWNEQFF. CDR3 coding DNA: TGCGCCAGCAGCCACGCCATTTTCCCCCCGGACAGGGCGTGGAATGAGCAGTTCTTC.

In its sample, this clone was seen a few times. The V call is TRBV4-3, the J call TRBJ1-2; a weak D match, TRBD1 (6 bases). There are 15 residues in the CDR3. Trimming pared 1 base from V and 1 base from J, leaving 10 bases between. Germline CDR1 is LGHNA and CDR2 is YSLEER. CDR3 nucleotide sequence: TGCGCCAGCAGCCAAGGGACAGCGATTAACTATGGCTACACCTTC. This sequence encodes CASSQGTAINYGYTF.

CDR3 nucleotides: TGTGCCTGGAGTGGCGGTAGCGGGAGCCACGAGCAGTACTTC. It codes for CAWSGGSGSHEQYF. V and J are TRBV30 and TRBJ2-7; 9 bases are a match to TRBD2. Germline loops: CDR1 GTSNPN, CDR2 SVGIG (reference sequence). The CDR3 is made up of 14 amino acids. V lost 1 base to trimming and J lost 5 bases; unmatched junction nucleotides: 6.

The chain uses TRBV7-9 and TRBJ2-2, with D possibly TRBD1 on 7 matching bases. The CDR3 sequence is 18 residues long. Trimming removed 5 bases at V and 1 base at J, with 20 bases between. The germline gives CDR1 SEHNR, CDR2 FQNEAQ (reference sequence). CDR3 bases: TGTGCCAGCAGCACCCGACAGGGTAGGAGGGGGAACACCGGGGAGCTGTTTTTT. Its protein is CASSTRQGRRGNTGELFF.

The V and J genes are TRBV28 and TRBJ1-2, with 8 bases fitting TRBD1. CDR1 MDHEN and CDR2 SYDVKM come from the germline V gene. V lost 1 base to trimming and J lost 4 bases; unmatched junction nucleotides: 8. The CDR3 runs 16 residues. CDR3 loop: CASSLFPGTGPYGYTF. In DNA form, the CDR3 reads TGTGCCAGCAGTTTATTTCCCGGGACAGGCCCCTATGGCTACACCTTC.

The V call is TRBV5-1, the J call TRBJ2-7; a weak D match, TRBD1 (6 bases). Between the trimmed V and J ends, which lost 6 bases and 6 bases, there was a span of 16 bases. The CDR3 has 13 amino acids. Germline V gives CDR1 SGHRS, CDR2 YFSETQ. The CDR3 protein is CASNVDSVGEQYF. CDR3 bases: TGCGCCAGCAATGTGGACAGCGTTGGCGAGCAGTACTTC.

The rearrangement joins TRBV7-9 to TRBJ2-7, with 8 bases aligning to TRBD1. Germline V gene lookup returns CDR1 SEHNR and CDR2 FQNEAQ (reference sequence). CDR3 length: 14 residues. Trimming cost V 5 bases and J 5 bases; bases outside gene matches: 8. Written as DNA, the CDR3 is TGTGCCAGCAGCCAAGGACAGGGTTGGCACGAGCAGTACTTC. As protein: CASSQGQGWHEQYF.

The chain is built from TRBV7-8 and TRBJ1-2; TRBD1 aligns across 7 bases. The CDR3 spans 13 residues. Germline CDR1 SGHVS, CDR2 FQNEAQ. V gave up 4 bases and J gave up 3 bases; unmatched junction bases: 2. The CDR3 DNA reads TGTGCCAGCAGCTCCGGACAGGACTATGGCTACACCTTC. Its translation: CASSSGQDYGYTF.